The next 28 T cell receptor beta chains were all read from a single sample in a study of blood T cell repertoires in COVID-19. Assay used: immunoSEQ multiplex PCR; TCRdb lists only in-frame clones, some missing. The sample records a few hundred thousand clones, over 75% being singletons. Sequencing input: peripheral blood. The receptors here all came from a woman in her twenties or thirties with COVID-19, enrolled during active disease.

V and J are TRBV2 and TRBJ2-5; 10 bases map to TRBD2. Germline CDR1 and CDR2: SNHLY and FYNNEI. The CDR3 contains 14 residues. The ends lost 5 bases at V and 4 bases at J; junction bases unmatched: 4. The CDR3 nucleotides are TGTGCCAGCAGTACCTGGACTAGCGGAGAGACCCAGTACTTC. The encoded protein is CASSTWTSGETQYF.

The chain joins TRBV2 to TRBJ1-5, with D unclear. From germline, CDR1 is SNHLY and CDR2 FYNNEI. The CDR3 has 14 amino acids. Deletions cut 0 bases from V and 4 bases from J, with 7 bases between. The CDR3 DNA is TGTGCCAGCAGTGAAGCGCGGAGGAATCAGCCCCAGCATTTT. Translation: CASSEARRNQPQHF.

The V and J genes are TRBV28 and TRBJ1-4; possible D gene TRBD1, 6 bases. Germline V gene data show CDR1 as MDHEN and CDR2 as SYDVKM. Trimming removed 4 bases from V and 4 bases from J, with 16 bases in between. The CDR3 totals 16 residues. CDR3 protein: CASSSTGSLLNEKLFF. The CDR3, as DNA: TGTGCCAGCAGTTCCACAGGGAGCTTACTTAATGAAAAACTGTTTTTT.

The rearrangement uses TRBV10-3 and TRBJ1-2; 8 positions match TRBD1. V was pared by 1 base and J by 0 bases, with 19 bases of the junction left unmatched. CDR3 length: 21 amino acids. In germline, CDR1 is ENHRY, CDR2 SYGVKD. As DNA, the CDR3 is TGTGCCATCAGTGAGTTCCCGGCTCGTGAGACAGGGGTGCATGCTAACTATGGCTACACCTTC. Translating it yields CAISEFPARETGVHANYGYTF.

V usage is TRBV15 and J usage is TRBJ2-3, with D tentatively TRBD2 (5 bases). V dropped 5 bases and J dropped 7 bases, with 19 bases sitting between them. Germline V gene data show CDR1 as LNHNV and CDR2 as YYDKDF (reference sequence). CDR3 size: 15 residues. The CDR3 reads CATSAVRRHMNTQYF. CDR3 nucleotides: TGTGCCACCAGCGCCGTCCGGAGGCACATGAATACGCAGTATTTT.

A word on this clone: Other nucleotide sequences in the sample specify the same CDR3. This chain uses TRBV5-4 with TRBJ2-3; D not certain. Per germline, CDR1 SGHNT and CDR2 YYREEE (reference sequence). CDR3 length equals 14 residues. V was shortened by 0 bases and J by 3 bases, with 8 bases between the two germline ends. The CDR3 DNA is TGTGCCAGCAGCTTGGGAGGTCGGACAGATACGCAGTATTTT. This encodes CASSLGGRTDTQYF.

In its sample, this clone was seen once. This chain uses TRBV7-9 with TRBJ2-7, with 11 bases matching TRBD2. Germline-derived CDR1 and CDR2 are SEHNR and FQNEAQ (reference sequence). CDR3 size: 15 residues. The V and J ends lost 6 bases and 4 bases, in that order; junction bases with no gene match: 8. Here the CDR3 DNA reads TGTGCCAGCAGTACTAGCGGGAGAGGCGGGTACGAGCAGTACTTC. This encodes CASSTSGRGGYEQYF. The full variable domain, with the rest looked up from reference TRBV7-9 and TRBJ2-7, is DTGVSQNPRHKITKRGQNVTFRCDPISEHNRLYWYRQTLGQGPEFLTYFQNEAQLEKSRLLSDRFSAERPKGSFSTLEIQRTEQGDSAMYLCASSTSGRGGYEQYFGPGTRLTVT.

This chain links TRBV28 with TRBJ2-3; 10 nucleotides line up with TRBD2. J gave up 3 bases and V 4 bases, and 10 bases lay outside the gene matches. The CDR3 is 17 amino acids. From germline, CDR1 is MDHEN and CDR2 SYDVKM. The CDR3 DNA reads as TGTGCCAGCAGTTGGGGGGGGGCTAGCGGGAGTACAGATACGCAGTATTTT. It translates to CASSWGGASGSTDTQYF.

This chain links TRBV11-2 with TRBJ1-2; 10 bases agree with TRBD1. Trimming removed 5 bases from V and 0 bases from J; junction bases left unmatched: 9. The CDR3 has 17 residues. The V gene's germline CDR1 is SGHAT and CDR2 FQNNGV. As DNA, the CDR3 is TGTGCCAGCAGCATCGCGGGACAGGGGATAACTAACTATGGCTACACCTTC. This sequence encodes CASSIAGQGITNYGYTF.

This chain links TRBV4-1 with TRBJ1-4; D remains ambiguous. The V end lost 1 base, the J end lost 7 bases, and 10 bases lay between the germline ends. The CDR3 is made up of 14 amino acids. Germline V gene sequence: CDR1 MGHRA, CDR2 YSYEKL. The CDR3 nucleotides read TGCGCCAGCAGCCAAGGGCGGATGGGTGAAAAACTGTTTTTT. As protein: CASSQGRMGEKLFF.

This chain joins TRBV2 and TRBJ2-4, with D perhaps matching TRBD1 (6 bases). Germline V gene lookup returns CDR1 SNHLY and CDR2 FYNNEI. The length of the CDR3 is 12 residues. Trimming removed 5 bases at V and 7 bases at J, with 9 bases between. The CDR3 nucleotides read TGTGCCAGCAGTCGACAGGCGAACATTCAGTACTTC. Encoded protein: CASSRQANIQYF.

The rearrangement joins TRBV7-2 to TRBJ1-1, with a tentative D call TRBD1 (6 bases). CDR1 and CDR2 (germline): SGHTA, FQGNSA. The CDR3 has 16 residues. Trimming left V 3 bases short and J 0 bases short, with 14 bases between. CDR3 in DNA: TGTGCCAGCAGCTTCTCGACAGGCCGCATGAACACTGAAGCTTTCTTT. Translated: CASSFSTGRMNTEAFF.

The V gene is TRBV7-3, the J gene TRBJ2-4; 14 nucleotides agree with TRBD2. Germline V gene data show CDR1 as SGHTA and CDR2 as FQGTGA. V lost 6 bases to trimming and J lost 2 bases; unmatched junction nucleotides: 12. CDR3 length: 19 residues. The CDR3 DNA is TGTGCCAGCAGACTACCGGGACTAGCGGGAGAAGGGACCAAAAACATTCAGTACTTC. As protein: CASRLPGLAGEGTKNIQYF.

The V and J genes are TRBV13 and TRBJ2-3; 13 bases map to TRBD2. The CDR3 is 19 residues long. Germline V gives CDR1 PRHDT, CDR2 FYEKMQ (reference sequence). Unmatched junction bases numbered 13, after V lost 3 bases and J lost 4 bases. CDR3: CASSFFGLAGAERADTQYF. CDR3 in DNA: TGTGCCAGCAGCTTCTTCGGACTAGCGGGAGCCGAGAGGGCAGATACGCAGTATTTT.

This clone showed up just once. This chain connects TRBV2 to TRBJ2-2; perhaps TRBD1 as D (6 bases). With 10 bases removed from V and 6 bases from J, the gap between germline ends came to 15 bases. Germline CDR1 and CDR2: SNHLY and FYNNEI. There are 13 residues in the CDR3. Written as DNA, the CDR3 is TGTGCCAACTCCAAGGGGGTAGCCGGGGAGCTGTTTTTT. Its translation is CANSKGVAGELFF. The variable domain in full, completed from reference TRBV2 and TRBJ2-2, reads EPEVTQTPSHQVTQMGQEVILRCVPISNHLYFYWYRQILGQKVEFLVSFYNNEISEKSEIFDDQFSVERPDGSNFTLKIRSTKLEDSAMYFCANSKGVAGELFFGEGSRLTVL.

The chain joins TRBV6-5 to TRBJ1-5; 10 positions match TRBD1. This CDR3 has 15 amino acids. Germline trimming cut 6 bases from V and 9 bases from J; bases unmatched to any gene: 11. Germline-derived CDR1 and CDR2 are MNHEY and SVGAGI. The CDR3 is CASRGTGDRRGPQHF. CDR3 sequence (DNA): TGTGCCAGCAGGGGGACAGGGGATCGGCGGGGGCCCCAGCATTTT.

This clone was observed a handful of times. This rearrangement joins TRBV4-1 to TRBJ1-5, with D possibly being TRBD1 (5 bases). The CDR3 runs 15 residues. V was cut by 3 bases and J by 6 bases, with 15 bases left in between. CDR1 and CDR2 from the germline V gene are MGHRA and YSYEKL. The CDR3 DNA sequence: TGCGCCAGCAGCCATACCCTGGTGGGGGGTCAGCCCCAGCATTTT. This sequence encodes CASSHTLVGGQPQHF.

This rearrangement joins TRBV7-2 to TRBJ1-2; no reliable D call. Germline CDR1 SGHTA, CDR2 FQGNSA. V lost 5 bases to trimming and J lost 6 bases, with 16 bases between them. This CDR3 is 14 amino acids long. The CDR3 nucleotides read TGTGCCAGCAGCCCCCGAGTCGCCATCGATGGCTACACCTTC. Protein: CASSPRVAIDGYTF.

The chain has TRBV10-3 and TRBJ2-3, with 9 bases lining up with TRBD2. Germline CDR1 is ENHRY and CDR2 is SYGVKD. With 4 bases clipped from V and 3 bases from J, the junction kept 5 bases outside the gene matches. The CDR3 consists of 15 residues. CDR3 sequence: CAISVRTSETDTQYF. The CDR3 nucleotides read TGTGCCATCAGTGTTCGGACTAGCGAGACAGATACGCAGTATTTT.

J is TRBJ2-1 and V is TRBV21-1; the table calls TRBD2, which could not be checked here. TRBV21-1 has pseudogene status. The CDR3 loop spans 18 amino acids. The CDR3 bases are TGTGCCAGCAGCAAAGCCGTCAGGTGGTGCGGGAGGGTAAATGAGCAGTTCTTC. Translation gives CASSKAVRWCGRVNEQFF.

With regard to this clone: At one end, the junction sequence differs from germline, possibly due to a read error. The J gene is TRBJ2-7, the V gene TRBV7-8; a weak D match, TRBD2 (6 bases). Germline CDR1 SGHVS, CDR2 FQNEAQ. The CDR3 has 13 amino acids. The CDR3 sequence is CASSSSDTAGRDF. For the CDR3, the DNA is TGTGCCAGCAGCTCATCGGACACTGCGGGGAGAGACTTC.

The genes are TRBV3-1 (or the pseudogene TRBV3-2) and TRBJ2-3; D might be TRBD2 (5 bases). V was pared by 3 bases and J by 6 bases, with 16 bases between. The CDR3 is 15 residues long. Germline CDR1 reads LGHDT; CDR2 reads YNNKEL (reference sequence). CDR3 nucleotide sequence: TGTGCCAGCAGCCAGCAAGCGGAGTTTCGGGATACGCAGTATTTT. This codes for CASSQQAEFRDTQYF.

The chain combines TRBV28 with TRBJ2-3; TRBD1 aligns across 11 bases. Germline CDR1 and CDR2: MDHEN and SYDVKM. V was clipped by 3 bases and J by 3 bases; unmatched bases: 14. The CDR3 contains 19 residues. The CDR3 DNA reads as TGTGCCAGCAGTTTCCCTCCCGGGGAGGGGACAGGGGGAACAGATACGCAGTATTTT. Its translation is CASSFPPGEGTGGTDTQYF.

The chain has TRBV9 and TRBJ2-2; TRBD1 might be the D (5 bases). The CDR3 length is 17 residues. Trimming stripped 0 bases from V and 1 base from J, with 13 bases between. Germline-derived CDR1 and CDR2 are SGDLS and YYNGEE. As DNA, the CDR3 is TGTGCCAGCAGCGTAGAGGTGTGGACACTGAACACCGGGGAGCTGTTTTTT. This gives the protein CASSVEVWTLNTGELFF.

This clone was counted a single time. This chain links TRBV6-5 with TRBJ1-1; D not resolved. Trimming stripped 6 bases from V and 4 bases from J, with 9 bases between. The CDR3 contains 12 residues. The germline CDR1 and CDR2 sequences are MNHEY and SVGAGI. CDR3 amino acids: CASSSVLTEAFF. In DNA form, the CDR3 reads TGTGCCAGCAGCTCGGTTCTCACTGAAGCTTTCTTT.

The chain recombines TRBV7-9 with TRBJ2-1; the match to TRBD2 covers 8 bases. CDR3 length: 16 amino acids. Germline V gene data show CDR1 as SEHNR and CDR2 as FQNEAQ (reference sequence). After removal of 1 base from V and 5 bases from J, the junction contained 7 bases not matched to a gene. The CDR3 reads CASSLDGAGVNNEQFF. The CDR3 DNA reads TGTGCCAGCAGCTTAGACGGAGCGGGGGTAAACAATGAGCAGTTCTTC.

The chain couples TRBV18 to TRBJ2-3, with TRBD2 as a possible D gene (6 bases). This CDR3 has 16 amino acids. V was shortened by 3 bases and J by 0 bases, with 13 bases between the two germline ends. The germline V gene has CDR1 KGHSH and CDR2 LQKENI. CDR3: CASSPAGSRSTDTQYF. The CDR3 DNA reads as TGTGCCAGCTCACCCGCGGGGAGTAGAAGCACAGATACGCAGTATTTT.

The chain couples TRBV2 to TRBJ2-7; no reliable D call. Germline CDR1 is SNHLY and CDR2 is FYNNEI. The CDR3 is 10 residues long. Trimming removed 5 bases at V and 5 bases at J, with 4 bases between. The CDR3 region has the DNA TGTGCCAGCAGTAGCAACGAGCAGTACTTC. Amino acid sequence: CASSSNEQYF.